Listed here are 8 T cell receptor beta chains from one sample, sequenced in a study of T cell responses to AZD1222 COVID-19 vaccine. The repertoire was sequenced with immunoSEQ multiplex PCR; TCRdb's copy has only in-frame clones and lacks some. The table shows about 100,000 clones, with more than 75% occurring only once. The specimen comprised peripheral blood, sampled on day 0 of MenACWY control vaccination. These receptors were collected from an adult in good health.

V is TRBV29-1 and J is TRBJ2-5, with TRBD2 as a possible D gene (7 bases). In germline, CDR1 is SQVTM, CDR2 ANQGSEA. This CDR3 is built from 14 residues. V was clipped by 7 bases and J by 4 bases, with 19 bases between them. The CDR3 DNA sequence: TGCAGCGCCGCCGGGGGGCCTCGGACAGAGACCCAGTACTTC. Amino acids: CSAAGGPRTETQYF.

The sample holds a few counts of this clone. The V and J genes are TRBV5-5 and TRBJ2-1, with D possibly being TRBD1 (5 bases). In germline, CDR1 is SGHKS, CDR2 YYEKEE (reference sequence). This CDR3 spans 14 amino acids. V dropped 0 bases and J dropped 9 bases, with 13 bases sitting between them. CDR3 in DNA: TGTGCCAGCAGCTTGGTAGGCAGGGCAAGTGAGCAGTTCTTC. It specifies CASSLVGRASEQFF. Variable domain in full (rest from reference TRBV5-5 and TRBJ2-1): DAGVTQSPTHLIKTRGQQVTLRCSPISGHKSVSWYQQVLGQGPQFIFQYYEKEERGRGNFPDRFSARQFPNYSSELNVNALLLGDSALYLCASSLVGRASEQFFGPGTRLTVL.

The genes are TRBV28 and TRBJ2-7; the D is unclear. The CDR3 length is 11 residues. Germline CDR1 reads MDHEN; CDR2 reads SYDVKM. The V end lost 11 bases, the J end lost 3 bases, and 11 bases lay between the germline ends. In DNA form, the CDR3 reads TGTGCCGGCGCAGATCGCTACGAGCAGTACTTC. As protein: CAGADRYEQYF.

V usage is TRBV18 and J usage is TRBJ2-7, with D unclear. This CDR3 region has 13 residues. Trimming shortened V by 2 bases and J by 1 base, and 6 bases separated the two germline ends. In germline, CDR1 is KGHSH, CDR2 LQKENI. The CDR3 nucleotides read TGTGCCAGCTCACCATACGGGTCCTACGAGCAGTACTTC. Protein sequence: CASSPYGSYEQYF.

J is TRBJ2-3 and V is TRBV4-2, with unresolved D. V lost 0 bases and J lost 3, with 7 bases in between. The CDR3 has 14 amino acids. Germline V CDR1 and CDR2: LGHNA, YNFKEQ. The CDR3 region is CASSQDKPTDTQYF. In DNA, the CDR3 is TGTGCCAGCAGCCAAGATAAGCCAACAGATACGCAGTATTTT.

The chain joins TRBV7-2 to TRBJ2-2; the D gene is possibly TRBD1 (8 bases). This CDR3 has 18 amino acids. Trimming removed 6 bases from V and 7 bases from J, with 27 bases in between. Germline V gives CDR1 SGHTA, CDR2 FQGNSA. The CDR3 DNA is TGTGCCAGCAGGGGACCCGGGAGGACAGGGTCAAGGGTCGGGGAGCTGTTTTTT. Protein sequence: CASRGPGRTGSRVGELFF.

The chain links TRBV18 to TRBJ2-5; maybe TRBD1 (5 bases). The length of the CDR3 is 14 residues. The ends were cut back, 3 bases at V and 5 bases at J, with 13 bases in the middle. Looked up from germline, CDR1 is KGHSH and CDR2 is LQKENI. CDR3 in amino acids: CASSPPAGIETQYF. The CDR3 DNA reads TGTGCCAGCTCACCCCCGGCAGGGATTGAGACCCAGTACTTC.

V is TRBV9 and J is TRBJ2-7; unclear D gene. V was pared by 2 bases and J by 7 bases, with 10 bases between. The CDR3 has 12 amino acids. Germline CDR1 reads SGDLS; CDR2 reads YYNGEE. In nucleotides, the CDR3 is TGTGCCAGCAGCGTGTACTCTGGGGAGCAGTACTTC. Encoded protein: CASSVYSGEQYF.